This paragraph covers one T cell receptor (beta chain) sequence. The specificity of this receptor is unknown. No clone much larger than this one lies a single base away; base qualities are absent. These data belong to a study of a mutant IDH1 vaccine in newly diagnosed glioma (dated by TCRdb to about 2021). Describing the broader study: Vaccination began 4-6 weeks after radiotherapy alone, or alongside temozolomide cycles in the chemotherapy-containing groups. Of the 32 patients who were treated, about 62% were male and roughly 40% were female, and the mean age was about 37 years. Before enrollment, patients had received standard therapy of radiotherapy alone, temozolomide alone, or radiochemotherapy with temozolomide; most received the combination. The week-35 safety follow-up took place at visit V12, and the week-47 end of study took place at visit V13. Peripheral blood was collected at six visits: V03 (baseline), V05, V07, V10, V12 and V13. Longitudinal TCRB deep sequencing was performed for some 25 treated patients wherever samples were available for exploratory analyses. Findings and caveats that apply to the study as a whole: Changes in the top peripheral T cell clonotypes picked up by TCRB sequencing did not appear to be linked to pseudoprogression. Selection of PBMC samples for TCRB deep sequencing was based on availability. Vaccine-induced immune responses across multiple MHC alleles were detected in 93.3% of patients. The authors stated that sample limitations prevented analyses of patient blood samples from being reproduced.

Library construction relied on the immunoSEQ multiplex PCR assay. Following the manufacturer's protocol, the hsTCRB Kit was used to amplify rearranged TCR beta chain sequences. An Illumina MiSeq was used to sequence the TCRB libraries. The study's own analysis went as follows. The proprietary platform of the kit vendor was used for demultiplexing, trimming and gene mapping. TCRdb took over this immuneACCESS table, retaining in-frame rearrangements with V and J assigned. Such tables are incomplete; in checked studies, under half of the missing clones stem from an unresolved V gene, and the remainder is unexplained. V, J and clone size are taken as reported in that table, and D and trimming were inferred from the DNA itself. For this sample the table gives about 56,000 clones, of which roughly 80% were detected only once. In total, the top ten clones hold over 4.5% of the sample. The time point tag for this specimen amounts to: week 47, end of study. A 20-mer mutant IDH1 peptide at 300 micrograms in Montanide made up each vaccine dose, which was injected subcutaneously together with topical imiquimod. Patients were given eight vaccinations, in weeks 1, 3, 5, 7, 11, 15, 19 and 23, which matched visits V03 through V10. Newly diagnosed WHO grade 3 or 4 IDH1-mutant astrocytomas showing loss of nuclear ATRX were present in the donors. The samples were drawn from NOA16, a multicentre, single-arm, open-label phase I trial in Germany that tested a mutant IDH1 peptide vaccine in humans for the first time. Genomic DNA for TCRB sequencing was extracted from EDTA blood using the DNeasy Blood and Tissue Kit.

This receptor was taken from a man in his fifties or sixties with glioma. The sequences come from PBMCs, collected from a glioma patient whose treatment included an IDH1 peptide vaccine.

The sequenced DNA is TGTGCCACCAGCCCCGGAAGAGAGACCCAGTACTTC. Its protein is CATSPGRETQYF. The chain is made from TRBV15 and TRBJ2-5, with the D gene call left open. Sequences LNHNV (CDR1) and YYDKDF (CDR2) are obtained from the germline V gene (reference sequence). From the cysteine through the phenylalanine, the CDR3 covers 12 amino acids. Left in the record is the CDR3 DNA by itself, 36 bases read in frame from the first base. V is clipped by 5 bases and J by 4 bases, and the sequence between their germline boundaries is 8 bases long.